These T cell receptor beta chains were read from a single sample in a study of OX40 agonist ivuxolimab in advanced cancers. The data were produced by immunoSEQ multiplex PCR, yet TCRdb's version contains in-frame clones alone and is incomplete. The profile shows tens of thousands of clones, roughly nine tenths of them singletons. This sample comprised CD4+ or CD8+ T cells sorted from blood, obtained in a trial of the OX40 agonist ivuxolimab. These receptors all stem from an adult with an advanced solid tumor such as melanoma, head and neck, liver or kidney cancer. CDR3s include the opening cysteine and the closing phenylalanine or tryptophan. Each record gives: V gene, clone size, J gene, D gene, CDR3 length, CDR3 DNA, CDR3 protein. A D gene is named only where the DNA matches it firmly. Clone size, where shown, is once, few, many, or a class for clones that have expanded.

V: TRBV29-1; size: -; J: TRBJ2-5; D: -; length: 12; DNA: TGCAGCGTTGATTCGGGAGTGAGGACCCAGTACTTC; CDR3: CSVDSGVRTQYF
V: TRBV7-8; size: once; J: TRBJ2-3; D: TRBD2; length: 17; DNA: TGTGCCAGCAGCCTAGGCCCCCTCGGGAGGGGAACAGATACGCAGTATTTT; CDR3: CASSLGPLGRGTDTQYF
V: TRBV10-3; size: once; J: TRBJ2-7; D: TRBD1; length: 14; DNA: TGTGCCATCAGAAACGACAGGGGTTCGGGGGAGCAGTACTTC; CDR3: CAIRNDRGSGEQYF
V: TRBV18; size: -; J: TRBJ2-7; D: -; length: 15; DNA: TGTGCCAGCTCACCGGGGACTGATCTTGGTTACGAGCAGTACTTC; CDR3: CASSPGTDLGYEQYF
V: TRBV21-1; size: -; J: TRBJ2-5; D: -; length: 21; DNA: TGTGCCAGCAGCAAAGAGGTGGCGGGCCTCCTTGTAGACAGGGTACAAGAGACCCAGTACTTC; CDR3: CASSKEVAGLLVDRVQETQYF
V: TRBV4-1; size: -; J: TRBJ1-5; D: TRBD1; length: 17; DNA: TGCGCCAGCAGCCAAGAGGGGGACAGGGGTGGTATCCAGCCCCAGCATTTT; CDR3: CASSQEGDRGGIQPQHF
V: TRBV19; size: -; J: TRBJ1-4; D: TRBD1; length: 13; DNA: TGTGCCAGTAGGCGGACAGGGAATGAAAAACTGTTTTTT; CDR3: CASRRTGNEKLFF
V: TRBV9; size: -; J: TRBJ1-5; D: -; length: 15; DNA: TGTGCCAGCAGCCCCCATTTAGGATTCTATCCGCCCCAGCATTTT; CDR3: CASSPHLGFYPPQHF
V: TRBV21-1; size: -; J: TRBJ1-5; D: -; length: 19; DNA: TGTGCCAGCAGCAAGGGGCTCCGGACAGGGGAGCAGAGCAATCAGCCCCAGCATTTT; CDR3: CASSKGLRTGEQSNQPQHF
V: TRBV7-2; size: -; J: TRBJ2-2; D: -; length: 12; DNA: TGTGCCAGCAGCCCTTACACCGGGGAGCTGTTTTTT; CDR3: CASSPYTGELFF
V: TRBV9; size: -; J: TRBJ2-7; D: -; length: 14; DNA: TGTGCCAGCAGCGTCCCCACAACAGGGTACGAGCAGTACTTC; CDR3: CASSVPTTGYEQYF
V: TRBV28; size: -; J: TRBJ2-6; D: -; length: 16; DNA: TGTGCCAGCAGTGTCATGGGAACGGCTGGGGCCAACGTCCTGACTTTC; CDR3: CASSVMGTAGANVLTF
V: TRBV2; size: -; J: TRBJ1-5; D: -; length: 12; DNA: TGTGCCAGCAGTCTTTTAAATCAGCCCCAGCATTTT; CDR3: CASSLLNQPQHF
V: TRBV5-4; size: -; J: TRBJ2-2; D: TRBD1; length: 16; DNA: TGTGCCAGCAGACGGACAGGGGATCGGAACACCGGGGAGCTGTTTTTT; CDR3: CASRRTGDRNTGELFF
V: TRBV2; size: -; J: TRBJ2-3; D: TRBD2; length: 13; DNA: TGTGCCAGCAAGGTCGGGGGGGAGGATACGCAGTATTTT; CDR3: CASKVGGEDTQYF
V: TRBV28; size: -; J: TRBJ1-1; D: TRBD1; length: 14; DNA: TGTGCCAGCACCATTACTCACAGGGGCACTGAAGCTTTCTTT; CDR3: CASTITHRGTEAFF
V: TRBV13; size: -; J: TRBJ2-3; D: -; length: 13; DNA: TGTGCCAGCAGCACCGGACGGGGAGATACGCAGTATTTT; CDR3: CASSTGRGDTQYF
V: TRBV18; size: -; J: TRBJ2-3; D: -; length: 13; DNA: TGTGCCAGCTCACCGCCTAGCACAGATACGCAGTATTTT; CDR3: CASSPPSTDTQYF
V: TRBV6-5; size: -; J: TRBJ2-7; D: -; length: 15; DNA: TGTGCCAGCAGTTACTCTAGCGGCGACACCTACGAGCAGTACTTC; CDR3: CASSYSSGDTYEQYF
V: TRBV29-1; size: -; J: TRBJ2-7; D: -; length: 13; DNA: TGCAGCGTTGATAGAGCGGGTACCTACGAGCAGTACTTC; CDR3: CSVDRAGTYEQYF
V: TRBV28; size: -; J: TRBJ2-5; D: -; length: 16; DNA: TGTGCCAGCAGTTCCCCTGGGCTATTCGCCCAAGAGACCCAGTACTTC; CDR3: CASSSPGLFAQETQYF
V: TRBV4-1; size: -; J: TRBJ1-5; D: TRBD1; length: 15; DNA: TGCGCCAGCAGCGAGACAGGGAGGGGCAATCAGCCCCAGCATTTT; CDR3: CASSETGRGNQPQHF
V: TRBV25-1; size: -; J: TRBJ2-7; D: TRBD1; length: 14; DNA: TGTGCCAGCAGTAGCACAGGGGGCTCCTACGAGCAGTACTTC; CDR3: CASSSTGGSYEQYF
V: TRBV28; size: -; J: TRBJ1-5; D: TRBD1; length: 15; DNA: TGTGCCAGCAGGCTAACAGGGGGGAGCAATCAGCCCCAGCATTTT; CDR3: CASRLTGGSNQPQHF
V: TRBV10-3; size: -; J: TRBJ1-1; D: -; length: 12; DNA: TGTGCCATCAGTGGTCCGGGGACTGAAGCTTTCTTT; CDR3: CAISGPGTEAFF
V: TRBV7-2; size: -; J: TRBJ2-1; D: TRBD2; length: 15; DNA: TGTGCCAGCAGCTTAGGGGGACTAGCGGGAGCTGAGCAGTTCTTC; CDR3: CASSLGGLAGAEQFF
V: TRBV19; size: -; J: TRBJ2-2; D: TRBD2; length: 14; DNA: TGTGCCAGTAGTAAAGCGGGGTCGACCGGGGAGCTGTTTTTT; CDR3: CASSKAGSTGELFF
V: TRBV7-6; size: once; J: TRBJ2-5; D: TRBD1; length: 14; DNA: TGTGCCAGCAGCTTAGGACAGGGTCAAGGGACCCAGTACTTC; CDR3: CASSLGQGQGTQYF
V: TRBV19; size: -; J: TRBJ2-7; D: -; length: 15; DNA: TGTGCCAGTAGTGTCGGACACCAGGTCATAGGGGAGCAGTACTTC; CDR3: CASSVGHQVIGEQYF
V: TRBV7-2; size: few; J: TRBJ2-5; D: TRBD2; length: 16; DNA: TGTGCCAGCAGCTTCCTAGCGGGAGTAGTAAGAGAGACCCAGTACTTC; CDR3: CASSFLAGVVRETQYF
V: TRBV28; size: -; J: TRBJ1-4; D: TRBD1; length: 15; DNA: TGTGCCAGCAGTCCGACAGGGGGATCTAATGAAAAACTGTTTTTT; CDR3: CASSPTGGSNEKLFF
V: TRBV5-1; size: -; J: TRBJ1-4; D: -; length: 14; DNA: TGCGCCAGCAGACAGACAGGACCTAATGAAAAACTGTTTTTT; CDR3: CASRQTGPNEKLFF
V: TRBV5-1; size: once; J: TRBJ2-7; D: -; length: 15; DNA: TGCGCCAGCAGCTTGGAAAGCCCCTCCTCCTACGAGCAGTACTTC; CDR3: CASSLESPSSYEQYF
V: TRBV18; size: -; J: TRBJ2-5; D: -; length: 13; DNA: TGTGCCAGCTCACCGTTTGAAGAAGAGACCCAGTACTTC; CDR3: CASSPFEEETQYF
V: TRBV5-6; size: -; J: TRBJ2-5; D: -; length: 14; DNA: TGTGCCAGCAGCTTGGGGACAGTGGTTGAGACCCAGTACTTC; CDR3: CASSLGTVVETQYF
V: TRBV19; size: -; J: TRBJ1-4; D: -; length: 14; DNA: TGTGCCAGTAGCATACAGAATAAGGATGAAAAACTGTTTTTT; CDR3: CASSIQNKDEKLFF
V: TRBV30; size: -; J: TRBJ2-2; D: TRBD2; length: 15; DNA: TGTGCCTGGAGTGCAACTAGCGTTAACACCGGGGAGCTGTTTTTT; CDR3: CAWSATSVNTGELFF
V: TRBV28; size: -; J: TRBJ1-5; D: -; length: 16; DNA: TGTGCCAGCAGTTCCGCCGGGACCCCTAGCAATCAGCCCCAGCATTTT; CDR3: CASSSAGTPSNQPQHF
V: TRBV28; size: -; J: TRBJ2-7; D: -; length: 12; DNA: TGTGCCAGCAGTTTTCGAATTTCCGAGCAGTACTTC; CDR3: CASSFRISEQYF
V: TRBV11-2; size: -; J: TRBJ1-4; D: -; length: 14; DNA: TGTGCCAGCAGCAAAGGGAGGGATAGCGAAAAACTGTTTTTT; CDR3: CASSKGRDSEKLFF
V: TRBV15; size: few; J: TRBJ1-2; D: -; length: 15; DNA: TGTGCCACCAGCAGAGATTATCCGGGGGAACGTGGCTACACCTTC; CDR3: CATSRDYPGERGYTF
V: TRBV4-1; size: -; J: TRBJ2-4; D: -; length: 20; DNA: TGCGCCAGCAGCCAAGATCGGGTTGGGGCTAGCGGACCAGGGGGTAACATTCAGTACTTC; CDR3: CASSQDRVGASGPGGNIQYF
V: TRBV30; size: -; J: TRBJ2-7; D: -; length: 13; DNA: TGTGCCTGGAGTGTACGGAGCGCGGCGGAGCAGTACTTC; CDR3: CAWSVRSAAEQYF
V: TRBV28; size: -; J: TRBJ1-2; D: TRBD1; length: 14; DNA: TGTGCCAGCAGTTTAGTGACAGGGGGAAATGGCTACACCTTC; CDR3: CASSLVTGGNGYTF